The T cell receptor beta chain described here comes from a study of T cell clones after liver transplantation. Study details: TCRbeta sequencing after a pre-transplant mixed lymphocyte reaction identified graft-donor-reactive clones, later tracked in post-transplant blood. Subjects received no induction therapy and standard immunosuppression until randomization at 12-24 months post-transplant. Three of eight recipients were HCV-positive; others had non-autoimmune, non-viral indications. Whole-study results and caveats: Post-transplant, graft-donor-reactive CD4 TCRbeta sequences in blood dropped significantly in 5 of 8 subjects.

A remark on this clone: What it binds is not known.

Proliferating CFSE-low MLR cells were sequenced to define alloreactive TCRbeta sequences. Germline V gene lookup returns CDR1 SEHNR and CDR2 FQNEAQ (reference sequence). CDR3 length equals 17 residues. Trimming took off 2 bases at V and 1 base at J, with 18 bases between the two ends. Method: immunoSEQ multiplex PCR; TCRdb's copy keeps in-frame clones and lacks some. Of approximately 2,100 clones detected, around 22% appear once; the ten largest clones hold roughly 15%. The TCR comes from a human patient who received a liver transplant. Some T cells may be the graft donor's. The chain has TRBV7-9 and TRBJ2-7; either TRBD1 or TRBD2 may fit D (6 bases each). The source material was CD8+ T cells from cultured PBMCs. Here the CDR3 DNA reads TGTGCCAGCAGCTTACCCTCCGGGACTCAGGGGTCCTACGAGCAGTACTTC. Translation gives CASSLPSGTQGSYEQYF.